One TCR beta chain is described in this entry. There is no known antigen for this receptor. One base away there is no much larger clone; base qualities are not given. This sample is part of a study of technical replicates of blood from several donors listed by TCRdb under 2017. The receptor library was made with the immunoSEQ multiplex PCR assay. TCRdb limited this immuneACCESS table to in-frame rearrangements with V and J called. A share of clones is missing; checked studies link under half to unresolved V genes, and the rest is unexplained. For this sample the table gives 87,000 or so clones, of which about 92% were detected only once. The ten largest clones capture 0.25% to 0.3% of the sample. V and J are trimmed by 4 bases and 3 bases, and the gene matches miss 6 bases of the junction. From the germline V gene, CDR1 is SGHRS and CDR2 is YFSETQ. Counted from cysteine to phenylalanine, this CDR3 has 15 amino acids. Just CDR3 DNA is preserved here, 45 bases in frame from base 1.

The receptor chain draws on TRBV5-1 and TRBJ2-2; TRBD1 aligns with 7 central bases. Sequenced input: T cells isolated from PBMCs. The clonotype originates from a human donor in good health. The bases are TGCGCCAGCAGCCGACAGGGTTCGGACACCGGGGAGCTGTTTTTT. This sequence encodes CASSRQGSDTGELFF.